The rows below give T cell receptor beta chains drawn from one sample of a study of blood T cell repertoires in COVID-19. Produced via immunoSEQ multiplex PCR; TCRdb's table is partial and in-frame only. The data contain tens of thousands of clones, about 90% of them singletons. Sequences were obtained from peripheral blood. These receptor sequences come from a man in his fifties with COVID-19, enrolled during active disease. The CDR3 runs from the conserved cysteine through the conserved F or W. Fields, in order: V gene, clone size, J gene, D gene, CDR3 protein, CDR3 DNA. A D gene is named only where the DNA matches it firmly. The size of a clone is reported for some rows only, either as once, few or many, or as a class for expanded clones.

>TRBV6-4|.|TRBJ2-1|TRBD2
CASSDLAGGPIDEQFF
TGTGCCAGCAGTGACCTGGCGGGAGGGCCGATCGATGAGCAGTTCTTC
>TRBV20-1|.|TRBJ2-4|TRBD1
CSASPGTGGKEDIQYF
TGCAGTGCTAGTCCCGGGACAGGGGGCAAGGAAGACATTCAGTACTTC
>TRBV6-5|.|TRBJ1-2|TRBD1
CASSQTGTGGYGYTF
TGTGCCAGCAGTCAAACCGGGACAGGGGGCTATGGCTACACCTTC
>TRBV2|.|TRBJ1-1|.
CASSETGTSEAFF
TGTGCCAGCAGTGAGACGGGGACAAGTGAAGCTTTCTTT
>TRBV6-5|.|TRBJ2-7|TRBD2
CASSYLAGQYEQYF
TGTGCCAGCAGTTATCTAGCGGGACAATACGAGCAGTACTTC
>TRBV15|.|TRBJ2-7|TRBD2
CATSRALAGVEEQYF
TGTGCCACCAGCAGGGCCCTAGCGGGAGTAGAGGAGCAGTACTTC
>TRBV5-4|.|TRBJ2-3|TRBD2
CASGIVGGVENTQYF
TGTGCTAGCGGGATCGTAGGGGGGGTAGAGAATACGCAGTATTTT
>TRBV11-2|.|TRBJ2-1|.
CASSTGAGVFYNEQFF
TGTGCCAGCAGCACGGGGGCGGGAGTGTTCTACAATGAGCAGTTCTTC
>TRBV30|.|TRBJ2-3|.
CAWTTSTTTDTQYF
TGTGCCTGGACGACTAGTACCACGACAGATACGCAGTATTTT
>TRBV14|once|TRBJ2-5|.
CASSQDAFRAETQYF
TGTGCCAGCAGCCAAGATGCCTTTAGAGCTGAGACCCAGTACTTC
>TRBV29-1|once|TRBJ1-1|TRBD1
CSVVGQGAEAFF
TGCAGCGTTGTGGGGCAGGGGGCTGAAGCTTTCTTT
>TRBV5-1|.|TRBJ2-5|.
CASYRGKQETQYF
TGCGCCAGCTACCGAGGGAAGCAAGAGACCCAGTACTTC
>TRBV7-9|.|TRBJ2-5|.
CASSSMAGRAGETQYF
TGTGCCAGCAGTTCCATGGCCGGGCGCGCGGGAGAGACCCAGTACTTC
>TRBV25-1|.|TRBJ1-4|TRBD1
CASSDRDRGLGKVKLFF
TGTGCCAGCAGTGACCGGGACAGGGGGCTGGGGAAGGTAAAACTGTTTTTT
>TRBV4-3|.|TRBJ2-5|.
CASSQSYRGTETQYF
TGCGCCAGCAGCCAATCATACCGAGGAACGGAGACCCAGTACTTC
>TRBV5-4|.|TRBJ2-3|.
CASSLTADTQYF
TGTGCCAGCAGCTTGACTGCAGATACGCAGTATTTT
>TRBV7-9|.|TRBJ1-1|.
CASTNRGTEAFF
TGTGCCAGCACTAACCGAGGGACTGAAGCTTTCTTT
>TRBV4-1|.|TRBJ2-2|.
CASREQASRSGELFF
TGCGCCAGCAGGGAACAGGCTTCCCGTAGCGGGGAGCTGTTTTTT
>TRBV28|.|TRBJ2-3|.
CASSLGASTDTQYF
TGTGCCAGCAGTTTAGGGGCTAGCACAGATACGCAGTATTTT
>TRBV18|.|TRBJ2-7|TRBD1
CASSPSGTGVHEQYF
TGTGCCAGCTCACCCTCCGGGACAGGGGTCCACGAGCAGTACTTC
>TRBV6-5|.|TRBJ1-3|TRBD1
CASRQGPSGNTIYF
TGTGCCAGCAGACAGGGGCCTTCTGGAAACACCATATATTTT
>TRBV7-2|.|TRBJ2-7|TRBD2
CASSRTSGTFYEQYF
TGTGCCAGCAGCCGGACTAGCGGTACCTTCTACGAGCAGTACTTC